This T cell receptor beta chain stems from a study of monozygotic twins with inflammatory bowel disease. Study-wide points: No difference in repertoire similarity was seen between concordant and discordant twins, possibly because power was limited. IBD patients carried less diverse TCRbeta repertoires (inverse Simpson) than healthy co-twins.

Addition of UMIs with a 6-nucleotide sample barcode was achieved by template switching. Each of TCRalpha and TCRbeta cDNA went through two nested PCRs, lasting around 15 and 9 cycles. Using the 5' RACE reads, TCRdb records one entry per CDR3 protein without DNA. The sample holds approximately 160,000 distinct CDR3 sequences. Points on this clonotype: What it recognizes is unknown.

In germline, CDR1 is DFQATT, CDR2 SNEGSKA (reference sequence). The CDR3 loop spans 13 amino acids. Sequencing was done on a sample of blood. The rearrangement uses TRBV20-1 and TRBJ2-5; the D call from TCRdb, TRBD1, cannot be confirmed without DNA. This receptor was identified in a human donor with ulcerative colitis or Crohn's disease, or a healthy co-twin of an affected twin (not recorded which). CDR3 in amino acids: CSLRGRGQETQYF.